Shown below are 5 T cell receptor beta chains from a single sample sequenced in a study of cytomegalovirus exposure and HLA in healthy donors. Both 60 Vbeta primers and 13 Jbeta primers went into the PCR. Only in-frame clones appear in the TCRdb table, and some are missing; sequencing was by immunoSEQ multiplex PCR. The data contain about 200,000 clones, just over 75% of them seen just once; the ten biggest clones take up approximately 2.1%. The sample taken for sequencing was PBMCs. These receptors came from a man under 40 in good health and CMV-seronegative.

The rearrangement links TRBV6-1 to TRBJ1-4; 9 bases line up with TRBD1. With V trimmed by 4 bases and J by 6 bases, 12 bases remained unmatched. Germline CDR1 reads MNHNS; CDR2 reads SASEGT. The CDR3 consists of 17 residues. The CDR3 reads CASSVEAGGTGYEKLFF. CDR3 coding DNA: TGTGCCAGCAGTGTAGAAGCGGGTGGGACAGGGTATGAAAAACTGTTTTTT.

This chain connects TRBV18 to TRBJ2-7, with 7 nucleotides matching TRBD1. Germline V CDR1 and CDR2: KGHSH, LQKENI. The length of the CDR3 is 14 residues. After removal of 1 base from V and 4 bases from J, the junction contained 4 bases not matched to a gene. The CDR3: CASSPQGADYEQYF. The CDR3 nucleotides are TGTGCCAGCTCACCACAGGGGGCGGATTACGAGCAGTACTTC.

The chain combines TRBV6-5 with TRBJ2-3, with 10 bases that match TRBD2. This CDR3 comprises 15 residues. Germline CDR1 reads MNHEY; CDR2 reads SVGAGI. The trim removed 2 bases at V and 4 bases at J, leaving 3 bases unmatched. The CDR3 reads CASSYGLAGADTQYF. The CDR3 nucleotides are TGTGCCAGCAGTTACGGCCTAGCGGGGGCAGATACGCAGTATTTT.

This clone was recorded a few times. The rearrangement uses TRBV7-2 and TRBJ1-1, with 10 bases lining up with TRBD1. V was pared by 5 bases and J by 2 bases, with 8 bases of the junction left unmatched. Germline V lookup: CDR1 SGHTA, CDR2 FQGNSA. The CDR3 has 16 amino acids. CDR3 sequence reads: CASSKDRGLRNTEAFF. The CDR3 nucleotides read TGTGCCAGCAGCAAAGACAGGGGGCTGAGAAACACTGAAGCTTTCTTT.

This clone was counted a few times. The chain is built from TRBV11-3 and TRBJ2-1, with D possibly matching TRBD2 (6 bases). The CDR3 totals 13 residues. Germline values: CDR1 SGHNT, CDR2 YENEEA. Trimming cost V 5 bases and J 7 bases, with 12 bases left between them. CDR3 amino acids: CASSETRLNEQFF. Written as DNA, the CDR3 is TGTGCCAGCAGCGAGACTAGGCTGAATGAGCAGTTCTTC.